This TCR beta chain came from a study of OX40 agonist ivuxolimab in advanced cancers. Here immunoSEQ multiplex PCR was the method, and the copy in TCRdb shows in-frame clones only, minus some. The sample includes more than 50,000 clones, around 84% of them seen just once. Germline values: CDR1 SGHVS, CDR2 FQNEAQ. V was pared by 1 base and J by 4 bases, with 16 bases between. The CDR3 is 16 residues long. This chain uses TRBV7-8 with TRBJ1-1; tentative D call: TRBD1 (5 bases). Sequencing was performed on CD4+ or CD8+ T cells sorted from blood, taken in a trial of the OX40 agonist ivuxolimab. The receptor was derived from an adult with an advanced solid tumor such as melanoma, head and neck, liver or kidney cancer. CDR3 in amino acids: CASSLGGAAGRTEAFF. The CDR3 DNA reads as TGTGCCAGCAGCTTAGGTGGGGCAGCAGGGCGCACTGAAGCTTTCTTT.